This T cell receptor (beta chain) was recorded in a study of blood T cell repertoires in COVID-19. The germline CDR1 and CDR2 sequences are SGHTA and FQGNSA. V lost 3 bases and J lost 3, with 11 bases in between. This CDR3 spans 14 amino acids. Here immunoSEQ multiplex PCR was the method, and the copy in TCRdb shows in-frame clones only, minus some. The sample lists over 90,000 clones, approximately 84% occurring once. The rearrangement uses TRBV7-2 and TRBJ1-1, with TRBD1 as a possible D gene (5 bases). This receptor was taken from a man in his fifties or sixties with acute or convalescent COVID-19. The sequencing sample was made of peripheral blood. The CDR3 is CASSFSGMYTEAFF. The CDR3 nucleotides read TGTGCCAGCAGCTTCTCAGGGATGTACACTGAAGCTTTCTTT.